At least ten counts were recorded for the clone carrying this T cell receptor beta chain. A single record per CDR3 protein comes from TCRdb applying MiXCR to the 5' RACE reads. Here the sample spans 50,000 to 75,000 distinct CDR3 sequences, 12% being singletons. The data derive from a study of neurological immune-mediated disorders. The V gene end was trimmed by 2 bases and the J gene end by 5 bases; junction bases not matched to a gene: 6. Germline V gives CDR1 MGHRA, CDR2 YSYEKL. This CDR3 is 14 amino acids long. The V and J genes are TRBV4-1 and TRBJ2-7, with 7 bases lining up with TRBD1. Sequenced sample: PBMCs. The source of this sequence is a woman aged 60-75 years with HTLV-1-associated myelopathy (HAM/TSP). The DNA for the CDR3 is TGCGCCAGCAGCCAATACGACAGGGATGACGAGCAGTACTTC. This codes for CASSQYDRDDEQYF.